Presented here are 23 T cell receptor beta chains from one specimen sequenced in a study of response to subunit inactivated influenza vaccine. TCRdb analysed the RT-PCR reads with MiXCR anew, one entry per CDR3 protein. This sample yields some 190,000 distinct CDR3 sequences, of which around 14% are seen a single time; about a quarter belongs to the top ten. The material was CD8+ T cells sorted from PBMCs, obtained roughly 5 days after vaccination. All receptors derive from a man in his fifties who received an inactivated influenza vaccine.

This chain links TRBV4-2 with TRBJ2-7, with TRBD2 matching 12 bases. The CDR3 length is 17 residues. Germline lookup yields CDR1 LGHNA and CDR2 YNFKEQ. The V and J ends lost 4 bases and 4 bases, in that order; junction bases with no gene match: 11. CDR3 in DNA: TGTGCCAGCAGCCCAGGACTAGCGGGATGGGATAGTTACGAGCAGTACTTC. Amino acid sequence: CASSPGLAGWDSYEQYF.

This clonotype was detected only a few times. The chain links TRBV3-1 to TRBJ2-2, with 7 bases lining up with TRBD2. There are 17 residues in the CDR3. V lost 2 bases, J lost 5 bases, and 11 bases stayed unmatched. Germline CDR1 LGHDT, CDR2 YNNKEL (reference sequence). CDR3 amino acids: CASSQLLAERRTGELFF. The CDR3, as DNA: TGTGCCAGCAGCCAACTTCTAGCGGAACGAAGGACCGGGGAGCTGTTTTTT. Variable domain in full (rest from reference TRBV3-1 and TRBJ2-2): DTAVSQTPKYLVTQMGNDKSIKCEQNLGHDTMYWYKQDSKKFLKIMFSYNNKELIINETVPNRFSPKSPDKAHLNLHINSLELGDSAVYFCASSQLLAERRTGELFFGEGSRLTVL.

There are many counts of this clonotype. The chain is built from TRBV20-1 and TRBJ2-1; 10 bases map to TRBD1. With 5 bases clipped from V and 3 bases from J, the junction kept 16 bases outside the gene matches. CDR3 length equals 18 residues. Germline values: CDR1 DFQATT, CDR2 SNEGSKA (reference sequence). The CDR3 sequence: CSAGPGTGVYSHYNEQFF. Here the CDR3 DNA reads TGCAGTGCTGGGCCCGGGACAGGGGTATATTCCCACTACAATGAGCAGTTCTTC.

The genes are TRBV9 and TRBJ2-1, with 14 bases identical to TRBD2. Germline values: CDR1 SGDLS, CDR2 YYNGEE. The CDR3 contains 16 residues. With V trimmed by 3 bases and J by 3 bases, 2 bases remained unmatched. The CDR3 here is CASSAGLAGVYNEQFF. CDR3 sequence (DNA): TGTGCCAGCAGCGCGGGACTAGCGGGAGTCTACAATGAGCAGTTCTTC.

The sample holds many counts of this clonotype. The J gene is TRBJ2-7, the V gene TRBV12-3 or TRBV12-4, with TRBD1 as a possible D gene (6 bases). V lost 6 bases, J lost 3 bases, and 18 bases lay in between. This CDR3 spans 15 amino acids. The CDR3 region has the DNA TGTGCCAGCAGCCCGATAGGGACAATGGGCTACGAGCAGTACTTC. As protein: CASSPIGTMGYEQYF.

The genes are TRBV28 and TRBJ1-4; D is unresolved. This CDR3 spans 14 amino acids. Trimming cost V 6 bases and J 9 bases, with 17 bases left between them. Germline CDR1 and CDR2: MDHEN and SYDVKM. The CDR3 DNA is TGTGCCAGCAGCTCGGATGGGTACGGGCAAAAACTGTTTTTT. Residues: CASSSDGYGQKLFF.

Here the CDR3 DNA reads TGTGCCAGCAGTAATGACAGATATCAGCCCCAGCATTTT. The encoded protein is CASSNDRYQPQHF. The rearrangement links TRBV6-1 to TRBJ1-5; TRBD1 is a possible D gene (5 bases). The germline CDR1 and CDR2 sequences are MNHNS and SASEGT. The ends were cut back, 5 bases at V and 5 bases at J, with 10 bases in the middle. This CDR3 has 13 residues.

This clonotype came up a few times. The V gene is TRBV6-2 or TRBV6-3, the J gene TRBJ1-5; D gene unclear. This CDR3 is 15 amino acids long. The germline CDR1 and CDR2 sequences are MNHEY and SVGEGT. V was cut by 6 bases and J by 9 bases, with 21 bases left in between. As DNA, the CDR3 is TGTGCCAGCAGACAAACTTGGGCCTCCGATGGGCCCCAGCATTTT. It yields the protein CASRQTWASDGPQHF.

V gene TRBV6-5 combines with J gene TRBJ2-1; 8 nucleotides line up with TRBD2. V trimming: 0 bases; J trimming: 7 bases; junction bases outside the gene matches: 5. The CDR3 consists of 15 residues. Looked up from germline, CDR1 is MNHEY and CDR2 is SVGAGI. In DNA, the CDR3 is TGTGCCAGCAGTTACTCGTACGGGGGGGGGAATGAGCAGTTCTTC. It encodes CASSYSYGGGNEQFF.

J is TRBJ2-3 and V is TRBV6-1, with 8 bases lining up with TRBD2. The CDR3 length is 18 residues. Germline-derived CDR1 and CDR2 are MNHNS and SASEGT. J lost 1 base, V lost 3 bases, and 12 bases had no gene match. The CDR3 DNA follows: TGTGCCAGCAGTGAGATAGCGGGGAATACCCCCCGCACAGATACGCAGTATTTT. Translated, it gives CASSEIAGNTPRTDTQYF.

In this sample, this clonotype turned up many times. The rearrangement joins TRBV28 to TRBJ1-5; a possible D gene is TRBD1 (5 bases). The germline CDR1 and CDR2 sequences are MDHEN and SYDVKM. The CDR3 has 13 residues. V was pared by 7 bases and J by 4 bases, with 11 bases between. Here the CDR3 reads CASMGRMNQPQHF. The CDR3 nucleotides read TGTGCCAGCATGGGACGGATGAATCAGCCCCAGCATTTT.

This clonotype appeared a few times. The V gene is TRBV11-2, the J gene TRBJ2-3; the match to TRBD2 covers 9 bases. V was pared by 1 base and J by 4 bases, with 9 bases of the junction left unmatched. The CDR3 runs 17 residues. Germline V gene data show CDR1 as SGHAT and CDR2 as FQNNGV. Written as DNA, the CDR3 is TGTGCCAGCAGCTTAGCAAGGCGTCTAGCGGGGCCAGATACGCAGTATTTT. Translating it yields CASSLARRLAGPDTQYF.

This clonotype occurred a few times. The chain carries TRBV13 and TRBJ2-3, with a weak D call TRBD2 (5 bases). The ends were cut back, 4 bases at V and 2 bases at J, with 10 bases in the middle. The germline V gene encodes CDR1 PRHDT and CDR2 FYEKMQ (reference sequence). The CDR3 is 14 residues long. The CDR3 sequence: CASSSEDYTDTQYF. The CDR3 coding sequence is TGTGCCAGCAGCTCCGAAGACTACACAGATACGCAGTATTTT. The variable domain in full, with the rest retrieved from reference TRBV13 and TRBJ2-3, is AAGVIQSPRHLIKEKRETATLKCYPIPRHDTVYWYQQGPGQDPQFLISFYEKMQSDKGSIPDRFSAQQFSDYHSELNMSSLELGDSALYFCASSSEDYTDTQYFGPGTRLTVL.

This clonotype has at least ten counts. V and J are TRBV7-9 and TRBJ1-2; 7 nucleotides line up with TRBD1. The CDR3 spans 15 residues. The junction had 4 bases not matched to a gene; V was cut back by 3 bases and J by 0 bases. Germline V gene lookup returns CDR1 SEHNR and CDR2 FQNEAQ (reference sequence). The CDR3 region is CASSLGQLANYGYTF. The CDR3 DNA is TGTGCCAGCAGCTTGGGACAGTTAGCTAACTATGGCTACACCTTC.

This clonotype was seen a few times. This chain connects TRBV6-1 to TRBJ2-2, with D possibly matching TRBD2 (7 bases). This CDR3 spans 14 amino acids. V lost 6 bases, J lost 6 bases, and 14 bases lay in between. Germline V gene data show CDR1 as MNHNS and CDR2 as SASEGT. The CDR3 loop reads CASSLTGRAGELFF. DNA for the CDR3: TGTGCCAGCAGCCTCACAGGGAGGGCCGGGGAGCTGTTTTTT.

This clonotype was counted many times. The CDR3 DNA is TGTGCCAGCAGTTACTTGACAGGCTCTGGGGCCAACGTCCTGACTTTC. As protein: CASSYLTGSGANVLTF. The chain couples TRBV6-5 to TRBJ2-6; TRBD1 might be the D (6 bases). The CDR3 is 16 amino acids. Germline V gives CDR1 MNHEY, CDR2 SVGAGI. V was cut by 1 base and J by 0 bases, with 7 bases left in between.

This clonotype was seen more than once but under ten times. This rearrangement joins TRBV29-1 to TRBJ2-5; TRBD1 aligns across 12 bases. The CDR3 totals 14 residues. V trimming: 4 bases; J trimming: 4 bases; junction bases outside the gene matches: 4. Germline CDR1 SQVTM, CDR2 ANQGSEA. The DNA of the CDR3 is TGCAGCGTTGCGGGGGACAGGGGGCTAGAGACCCAGTACTTC. As protein: CSVAGDRGLETQYF. Full variable domain (remainder filled in from reference TRBV29-1 and TRBJ2-5): SAVISQKPSRDICQRGTSLTIQCQVDSQVTMMFWYRQQPGQSLTLIATANQGSEATYESGFVIDKFPISRPNLTFSTLTVSNMSPEDSSIYLCSVAGDRGLETQYFGPGTRLLVL.

The chain couples TRBV19 to TRBJ2-4; D remains unclear. The germline V gene encodes CDR1 LNHDA and CDR2 SQIVND (reference sequence). This CDR3 contains 16 residues. The V end was cut by 1 base, the J end by 1 base, with 11 bases between. The DNA of the CDR3 is TGTGCCAGTAGTATAGGATCGTCTTGGGCCAAAAACATTCAGTACTTC. The encoded protein is CASSIGSSWAKNIQYF.

The rearrangement uses TRBV6-2 or TRBV6-3 and TRBJ2-7, with D possibly being TRBD2 (6 bases). Germline assignment: CDR1 MNHEY and CDR2 SVGEGT. Trimming took 11 bases from V and 0 from J, leaving 11 bases between them. CDR3 length: 12 residues. The CDR3 region has the DNA TGTGCCGCGGGGCCGAGCTCCTACGAGCAGTACTTC. This encodes CAAGPSSYEQYF.

This clonotype came up a few times. This chain connects TRBV19 to TRBJ2-7, with 8 bases lining up with TRBD2. J was trimmed by 2 bases and V by 5 bases; bases with no gene match: 5. This CDR3 has 14 amino acids. From germline, CDR1 is LNHDA and CDR2 SQIVND (reference sequence). The CDR3 region has the DNA TGTGCCAGTAGTCTCCGGGGGGGGGCCTACGAGCAGTACTTC. It specifies CASSLRGGAYEQYF.

This clonotype was picked up a small number of times. This sequence joins TRBV5-1 and TRBJ2-1; no clear D. The length of the CDR3 is 12 residues. V was pared by 0 bases and J by 10 bases, with 8 bases between. Germline assignment: CDR1 SGHRS and CDR2 YFSETQ. The DNA of the CDR3 is TGCGCCAGCAGCTTGGCCTCCCCCGAGCAGTTCTTC. The encoded protein is CASSLASPEQFF. Full variable domain (rest looked up from reference TRBV5-1 and TRBJ2-1): KAGVTQTPRYLIKTRGQQVTLSCSPISGHRSVSWYQQTPGQGLQFLFEYFSETQRNKGNFPGRFSGRQFSNSRSEMNVSTLELGDSALYLCASSLASPEQFFGPGTRLTVL.

This chain joins TRBV4-1 and TRBJ2-6, with 7 bases fitting TRBD1. V gave up 2 bases and J gave up 0 bases; unmatched junction bases: 7. Germline lookup yields CDR1 MGHRA and CDR2 YSYEKL. The CDR3 is 18 residues long. The CDR3 reads CASSQWTGLTSGANVLTF. Here the CDR3 DNA reads TGCGCCAGCAGCCAATGGACAGGCCTTACCTCTGGGGCCAACGTCCTGACTTTC.

This clonotype appeared many times. This rearrangement joins TRBV4-1 to TRBJ1-2, with TRBD1 matching over 9 bases. V shed 3 bases and J 7 bases; nucleotides not matched to a gene: 9. Germline assignment: CDR1 MGHRA and CDR2 YSYEKL. The length of the CDR3 is 15 residues. The CDR3 DNA is TGCGCCAGCAGCCAGGGGACAGGGATTGTCTCTGGCTACACCTTC. Translating gives CASSQGTGIVSGYTF.